These T cell receptor beta chains were read from a single sample in a study of CD8 T cells in ankylosing spondylitis. TCRdb passed the 5' RACE reads through MiXCR, listing each CDR3 protein once. The table lists 100,000 to 150,000 distinct CDR3 sequences, around 9.3% of them singletons. The sequencing input was blood, either unsorted or a sorted T cell fraction (not recorded which). These receptor sequences come from a male donor with ankylosing spondylitis or in good health (not recorded which). The CDR3 runs from the conserved cysteine through the conserved F or W. The order of the fields is J gene, V gene, D gene, clone size, CDR3 protein, CDR3 DNA. A D gene is named only where the DNA matches it firmly. Not all rows give a size; the values are once, few, many and, for expanded clones, a class.

j_gene: TRBJ2-1
v_gene: TRBV29-1
d_gene: TRBD2
abundance: many
CDR3aa: CSASRVAQAGGNEQFF
CDR3nt: TGCAGCGCCAGCCGGGTCGCTCAAGCGGGAGGCAATGAGCAGTTCTTC

j_gene: TRBJ2-3
v_gene: TRBV7-9
d_gene: TRBD1
abundance: many
CDR3aa: CASSGQGQITDTQYF
CDR3nt: TGTGCCAGCAGCGGCCAGGGACAGATAACAGATACGCAGTATTTT

j_gene: TRBJ1-1
v_gene: TRBV6-2/TRBV6-3
d_gene: TRBD1
abundance: many
CDR3aa: CASSIDRVRVGAFF
CDR3nt: TGTGCCAGCAGCATCGACAGGGTGCGGGTGGGCGCTTTCTTT

j_gene: TRBJ2-1
v_gene: TRBV5-1
d_gene: NA
abundance: many
CDR3aa: CASSFTGGDNEQFF
CDR3nt: TGCGCCAGCAGCTTCACAGGGGGGGACAATGAGCAGTTCTTC

j_gene: TRBJ2-5
v_gene: TRBV29-1
d_gene: TRBD1
abundance: many
CDR3aa: CSAHRGYQETQYF
CDR3nt: TGCAGCGCCCACAGGGGCTACCAAGAGACCCAGTACTTC

j_gene: TRBJ1-1
v_gene: TRBV4-3
d_gene: NA
abundance: many
CDR3aa: CASSQELAGNTEAFF
CDR3nt: TGCGCCAGCAGCCAAGAGTTGGCTGGGAACACTGAAGCTTTCTTT

j_gene: TRBJ2-1
v_gene: TRBV19
d_gene: NA
abundance: NA
CDR3aa: CASSIVGLVGYNEQFF
CDR3nt: TGTGCCAGTAGTATAGTTGGCCTAGTTGGCTACAATGAGCAGTTCTTC

j_gene: TRBJ2-3
v_gene: TRBV3-1
d_gene: NA
abundance: many
CDR3aa: CASSQVSGADTQYF
CDR3nt: TGTGCCAGCAGCCAAGTATCGGGAGCAGATACGCAGTATTTT

j_gene: TRBJ2-3
v_gene: TRBV7-2
d_gene: TRBD1
abundance: many
CDR3aa: CASSSTGPGSADTQYF
CDR3nt: TGTGCCAGCAGCTCGACAGGGCCTGGGTCAGCAGATACGCAGTATTTT

j_gene: TRBJ2-3
v_gene: TRBV7-8
d_gene: TRBD2
abundance: many
CDR3aa: CASSSNSGSVADTQYF
CDR3nt: TGTGCCAGCAGCTCTAATAGCGGGAGCGTAGCAGATACGCAGTATTTT

j_gene: TRBJ2-1
v_gene: TRBV11-3
d_gene: TRBD2
abundance: many
CDR3aa: CASSSTRLAGDWNEQFF
CDR3nt: TGTGCCAGCAGCTCGACCCGACTAGCGGGAGATTGGAATGAGCAGTTCTTC

j_gene: TRBJ2-7
v_gene: TRBV20-1
d_gene: TRBD2
abundance: NA
CDR3aa: CCARAVMGTSGRYEQYF
CDR3nt: TGCTGTGCTAGAGCGGTGATGGGGACTAGCGGGCGGTACGAGCAGTACTTC